This paragraph covers one T cell receptor beta chain sequence. Its antigen is undetermined. This sample is part of a study of a mutant IDH1 vaccine in newly diagnosed glioma. Study-level background: Mean patient age was about 40 years; approximately 62% were male and around 38% female. Before enrollment, the patients had been treated with radiotherapy alone, temozolomide alone, or both together. Most of them had received both.

Assay used: immunoSEQ multiplex PCR; TCRdb lists only in-frame clones, some missing. The repertoire includes some 49,000 clones, approximately 80% of them detected once, and around 4.9% sits in the top ten. Time point meaning: week 47, end of study. Every vaccination contained 300 ug of the mutant IDH1 20-mer peptide and was paired with topical imiquimod. Weeks 1, 3, 5, 7, 11, 15, 19 and 23 were when patients received their eight vaccinations. The length of the CDR3 is 12 residues. Per the germline V gene, CDR1 is LNHDA and CDR2 is SQIVND (reference sequence). V lost 10 bases and J 0 bases, leaving 9 bases between the germline ends.

The chain joins TRBV19 to TRBJ2-5; TRBD2 is a possible D gene (6 bases). This TCR was recovered from a woman in her thirties or forties with glioma. Some clones in this sample may be carry-over from other donors' samples. Sequenced here: PBMCs, sampled from a glioma patient whose treatment included an IDH1 peptide vaccine. The CDR3 sequence is CATRDYQETQYF. The CDR3, as DNA: TGTGCCACTCGGGACTACCAAGAGACCCAGTACTTC.